The clone carrying this T cell receptor beta chain was counted a single time. The antigen is not known. The CDR3 is 13 residues long. Trimming at V came to 7 bases and at J to 0 bases, leaving 5 bases not matched to a gene. Germline CDR1 is SQVTM and CDR2 is ANQGSEA. Profiled with immunoSEQ multiplex PCR; TCRdb holds only in-frame clones, not every one. This table has some 88,000 clones, 85% to 95% appearing once. The data were taken from a study of graft-versus-host responses after intestinal transplantation. Points from the study as a whole: Recipient marrow contained GvH clones, some of which appeared first in ileum or blood.

The TCR sequence derives from a human donor who received an intestinal transplant. Source: unstimulated CD8+ T cells sorted from spleen or lymph node cells, taken before intestinal transplant. The chain uses TRBV29-1 and TRBJ2-7, with TRBD1 matching 8 bases. CDR3 region: CSGRTGTSYEQYF. In nucleotides, the CDR3 is TGCAGCGGGCGGACAGGGACCTCCTACGAGCAGTACTTC.